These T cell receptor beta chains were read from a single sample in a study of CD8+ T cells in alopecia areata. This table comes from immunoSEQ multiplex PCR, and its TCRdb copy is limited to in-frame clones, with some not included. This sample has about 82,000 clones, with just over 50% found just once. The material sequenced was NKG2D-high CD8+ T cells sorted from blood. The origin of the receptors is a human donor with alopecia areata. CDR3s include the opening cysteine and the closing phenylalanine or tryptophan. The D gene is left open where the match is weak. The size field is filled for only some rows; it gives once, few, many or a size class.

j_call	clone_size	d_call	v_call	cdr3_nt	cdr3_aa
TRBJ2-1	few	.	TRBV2	TGTGCCAGCAGGGGCAATGAGCAGTTCTTC	CASRGNEQFF
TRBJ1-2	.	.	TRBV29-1	TGCAGCGTTGATTCAGCCTATGGCTACACCTTC	CSVDSAYGYTF
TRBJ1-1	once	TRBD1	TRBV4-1	TGCGCCAGCAGGGACAGGGGGTCTGAAGCTTTCTTT	CASRDRGSEAFF
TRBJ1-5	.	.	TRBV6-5	TGTGCCAGCAGTTACGTGTCAGCTAATCAGCCCCAGCATTTT	CASSYVSANQPQHF
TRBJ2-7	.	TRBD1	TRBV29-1	TGCAGCGTTGAGACCCCGGGACAGGATTCCTACGAGCAGTACTTC	CSVETPGQDSYEQYF
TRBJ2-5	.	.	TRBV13	TGTGCCAGCAGCGGCGAGGGGGGAAGGGGTTTCAGGGAAGAGACCCAGTACTTC	CASSGEGGRGFREETQYF
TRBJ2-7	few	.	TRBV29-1	TGCAGCGTTGTGGACAGATTCTCCTACGAGCAGTACTTC	CSVVDRFSYEQYF
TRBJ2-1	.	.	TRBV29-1	TGCAGCGTTGAAGGAACGGTCTACAATGAGCAGTTCTTC	CSVEGTVYNEQFF
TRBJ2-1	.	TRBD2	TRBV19	TGTGCCAGTAGGAGCGGGATCAATGAGCAGTTCTTC	CASRSGINEQFF
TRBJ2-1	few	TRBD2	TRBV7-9	TGTGCCAGCAGCTCCCGCGGGGGGGATTACAATGAGCAGTTCTTC	CASSSRGGDYNEQFF
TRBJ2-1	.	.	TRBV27	TGTGCCAGCAGTTATCAACAGAATGAGCAGTTCTTC	CASSYQQNEQFF
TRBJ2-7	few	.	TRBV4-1	TGCGCCAGCAGCCAGTCAGACTCCCCTCCAAACTACGAGCAGTACTTC	CASSQSDSPPNYEQYF
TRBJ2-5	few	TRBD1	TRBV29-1	TGCAGCGTTCTTACTGGGCTAACAGGGGCCCCCCAAGAGACCCAGTACTTC	CSVLTGLTGAPQETQYF
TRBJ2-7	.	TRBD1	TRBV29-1	TGCAGCGTTGGAGAGGACAGGGCCCCTCACGAGCAGTACTTC	CSVGEDRAPHEQYF
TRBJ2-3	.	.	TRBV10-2	TGCGCCAGCTCCGCGGCAGGGCGCACAGATACGCAGTATTTT	CASSAAGRTDTQYF
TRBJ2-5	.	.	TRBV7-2	TGTGCCAGCAGCTTAGGTGGGGGCCAAGAGACCCAGTACTTC	CASSLGGGQETQYF
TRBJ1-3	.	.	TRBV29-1	TGCAGCGTTGAAGTAGGGGGGCAGATACCTGGAAACACCATATATTTT	CSVEVGGQIPGNTIYF
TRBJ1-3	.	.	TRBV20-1	TGCAGTGCCCTCTGGCGAAACACCATATATTTT	CSALWRNTIYF
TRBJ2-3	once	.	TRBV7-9	TGTGCCAGCAGAGCGGGACAGCTTAGCACAGATACGCAGTATTTT	CASRAGQLSTDTQYF
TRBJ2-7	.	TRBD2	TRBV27	TGTGCCAGCAGTTTATCCGGGCCTAGCGGGGGGGGACAGGCCGAGCAGTACTTC	CASSLSGPSGGGQAEQYF
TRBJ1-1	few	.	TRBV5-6	TGTGCCAGCAGCGAGGGTGGAGGCACTGAAGCTTTCTTT	CASSEGGGTEAFF
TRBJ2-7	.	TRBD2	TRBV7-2	TGTGCCAGCAGCTCTCTAGCGGCGGGGTACGAGCAGTACTTC	CASSSLAAGYEQYF
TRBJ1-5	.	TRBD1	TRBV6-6	TGTGCCAGCAGTCCTAGGGGGCAGGGTCAGCCCCAGCATTTT	CASSPRGQGQPQHF
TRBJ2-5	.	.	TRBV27	TGTGCCAGCAGTTTAACGGCCGCTGGTGAGACCCAGTACTTC	CASSLTAAGETQYF
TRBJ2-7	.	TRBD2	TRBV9	TGTGCCAGCAGCGTAGGTCCTAGCGGAGATGACTACGAGCAGTACTTC	CASSVGPSGDDYEQYF
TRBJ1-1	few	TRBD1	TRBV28	TGTGCCAGCAGTCCAGGACAGGGTTGGGCTGAAGCTTTCTTT	CASSPGQGWAEAFF
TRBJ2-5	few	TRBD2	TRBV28	TGTGCCAGCGGTGGACTAGCGGGAGTTCCGGAGACCCAGTACTTC	CASGGLAGVPETQYF
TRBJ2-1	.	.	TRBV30	TGTGCCGGAAGGGGTGGGGGGAGCTATGAGCAGTTCTTC	CAGRGGGSYEQFF
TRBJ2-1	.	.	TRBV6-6	TGTGCCAGCAACTCCGGGACACTGCAGTTCTTC	CASNSGTLQFF
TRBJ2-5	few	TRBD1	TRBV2	TGTGCCAGCAGTGGGGATGCGACAGGGACAGAGACCCAGTACTTC	CASSGDATGTETQYF
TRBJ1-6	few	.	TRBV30	TGTGCCTGGACGCGGGGAGTCGATAATTCACCCCTCCACTTT	CAWTRGVDNSPLHF
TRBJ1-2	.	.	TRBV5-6	TGTGCCAGCAGCTTGGTTCTGGTCCAATCCCACTATGGCTACACCTTC	CASSLVLVQSHYGYTF
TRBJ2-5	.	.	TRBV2	TGTGCCAGCCGAAGCTCAGGGGTGCAAGAGACCCAGTACTTC	CASRSSGVQETQYF
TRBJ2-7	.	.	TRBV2	TGTGCCGTGTGGGACACGGACTCCTACGAGCAGTACTTC	CAVWDTDSYEQYF
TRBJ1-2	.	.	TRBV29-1	TGCAGCTTAAAGGGTGGGGACTATGGCTACACCTTC	CSLKGGDYGYTF
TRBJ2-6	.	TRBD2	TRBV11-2	TGTGCCAGCAGCCCCGGGGGGACGGCCGGGGCCAACGTCCTGACTTTC	CASSPGGTAGANVLTF
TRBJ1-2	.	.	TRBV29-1	TGCAGCGTTGAAAGGGAGGACTATGGCTACACCTTC	CSVEREDYGYTF
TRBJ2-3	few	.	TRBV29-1	TGCAGCGCCAGAACATTTAAGGGATCTGATACGCAGTATTTT	CSARTFKGSDTQYF
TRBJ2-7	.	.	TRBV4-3	TGCGCCAGCAGCCAAGATAGCGGTGAGCAGTACTTC	CASSQDSGEQYF
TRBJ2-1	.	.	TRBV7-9	TGTGCCAGCAGCTTAGGGGATTACAATGAGCAGTTCTTC	CASSLGDYNEQFF
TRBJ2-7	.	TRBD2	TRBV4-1	TGCGCCAGCAGCAGGGCGGGAGACTACGAGCAGTACTTC	CASSRAGDYEQYF
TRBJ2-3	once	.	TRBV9	TGTGCCAGCAGCGGCGGGGACCGCACAGATACGCAGTATTTT	CASSGGDRTDTQYF
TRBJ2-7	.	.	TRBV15	TGTGCCACCAGCAGAGGCCCCTTCGGCGAGCAGTACTTC	CATSRGPFGEQYF
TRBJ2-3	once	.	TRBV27	TGTGCCAGCGGGATAGATACGCAGTATTTT	CASGIDTQYF
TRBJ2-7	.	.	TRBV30	TGTGCCTGGGGGATTAACGAGCAGTACTTC	CAWGINEQYF
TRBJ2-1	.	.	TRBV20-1	TGCAGTGCTCTTCACTACAATGAGCAGTTCTTC	CSALHYNEQFF
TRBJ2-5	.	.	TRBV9	TGTGCCAGCAGCGTAGGGGAAAGCGGCCAAGAGACCCAGTACTTC	CASSVGESGQETQYF
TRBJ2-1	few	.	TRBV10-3	TGTGCCATCGGGAATGAGCAGTTCTTC	CAIGNEQFF
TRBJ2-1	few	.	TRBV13	TGTGCCAGCAGCCCCCCACAGGGTGGGAAAGACTATGAGCAGTTCTTC	CASSPPQGGKDYEQFF
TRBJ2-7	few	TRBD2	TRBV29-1	TGCAGCGTCCGCCGGGCGGGGGGTAGCTCCTACGAGCAGTACTTC	CSVRRAGGSSYEQYF
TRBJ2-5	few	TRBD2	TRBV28	TGTGCCAGCAGTAGACTAGCGGAGACCCAAGAGACCCAGTACTTC	CASSRLAETQETQYF
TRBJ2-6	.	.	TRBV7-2	TGTGCCAGCATAGAAGGGACCGGCGTCCTGACTTTC	CASIEGTGVLTF
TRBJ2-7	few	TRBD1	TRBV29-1	TGCAGCGTCGAATTCGGGACAGAGAGAGCCTACGAGCAGTACTTC	CSVEFGTERAYEQYF
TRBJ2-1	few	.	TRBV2	TGTGCCAGCATGGGTATTGGGAACCATATATACAATGAGCAGTTCTTC	CASMGIGNHIYNEQFF
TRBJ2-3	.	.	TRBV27	TGTGCCAGCAGTCTATACAGGGCAGATACGCAGTATTTT	CASSLYRADTQYF
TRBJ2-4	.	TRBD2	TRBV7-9	TGTGCCAGCAAGGCGGGGGGAGGAAACATTCAGTACTTC	CASKAGGGNIQYF
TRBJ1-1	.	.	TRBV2	TGTGCCTCAGGCGCGGGGGCGGGGATGAACACTGAAGCTTTCTTT	CASGAGAGMNTEAFF